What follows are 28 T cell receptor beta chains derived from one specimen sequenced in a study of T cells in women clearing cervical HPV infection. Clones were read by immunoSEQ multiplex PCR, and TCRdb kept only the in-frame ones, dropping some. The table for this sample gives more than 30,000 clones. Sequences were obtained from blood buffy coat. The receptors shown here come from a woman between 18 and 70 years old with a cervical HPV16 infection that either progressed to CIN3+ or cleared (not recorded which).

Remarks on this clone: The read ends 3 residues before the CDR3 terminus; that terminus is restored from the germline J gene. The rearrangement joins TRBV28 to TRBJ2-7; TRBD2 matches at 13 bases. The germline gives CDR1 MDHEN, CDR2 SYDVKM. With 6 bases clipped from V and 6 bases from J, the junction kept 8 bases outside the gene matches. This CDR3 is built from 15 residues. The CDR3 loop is CASRPGLAGAGEQYF. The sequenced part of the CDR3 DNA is TGTGCCAGCAGACCCGGACTAGCGGGGGCTGGCGAG.

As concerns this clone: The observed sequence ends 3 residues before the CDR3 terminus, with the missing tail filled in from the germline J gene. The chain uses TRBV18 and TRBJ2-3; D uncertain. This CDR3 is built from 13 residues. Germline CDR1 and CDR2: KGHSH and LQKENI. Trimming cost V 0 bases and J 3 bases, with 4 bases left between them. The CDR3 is CASSPPLTDTQYF. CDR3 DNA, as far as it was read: TGTGCCAGCTCACCACCGTTAACAGATACG.

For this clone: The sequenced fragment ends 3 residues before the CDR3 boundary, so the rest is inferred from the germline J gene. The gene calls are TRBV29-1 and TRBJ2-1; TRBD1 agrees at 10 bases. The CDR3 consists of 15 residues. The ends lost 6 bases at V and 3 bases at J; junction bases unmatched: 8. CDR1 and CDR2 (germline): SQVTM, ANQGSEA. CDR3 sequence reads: CSVALGQGFYNEQFF. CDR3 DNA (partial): TGCAGCGTCGCCTTGGGACAGGGGTTCTACAATGAG.

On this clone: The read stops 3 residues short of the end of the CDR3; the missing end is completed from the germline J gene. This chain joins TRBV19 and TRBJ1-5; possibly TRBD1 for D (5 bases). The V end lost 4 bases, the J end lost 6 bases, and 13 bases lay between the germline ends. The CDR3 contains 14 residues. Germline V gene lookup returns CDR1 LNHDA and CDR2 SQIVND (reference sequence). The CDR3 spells CASSSEGIIQPQHF. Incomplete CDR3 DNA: TGTGCCAGTAGTAGTGAGGGGATCATTCAGCCC.

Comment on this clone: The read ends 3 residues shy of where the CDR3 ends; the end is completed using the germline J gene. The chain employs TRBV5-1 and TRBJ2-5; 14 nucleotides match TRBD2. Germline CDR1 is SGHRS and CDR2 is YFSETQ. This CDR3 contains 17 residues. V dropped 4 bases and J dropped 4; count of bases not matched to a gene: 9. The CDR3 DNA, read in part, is TGCGCCAGCAGCGCGGGACTAGCGGGAGACGGGGGAGAGACC. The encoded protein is CASSAGLAGDGGET. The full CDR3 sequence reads CASSAGLAGDGGETQYF.

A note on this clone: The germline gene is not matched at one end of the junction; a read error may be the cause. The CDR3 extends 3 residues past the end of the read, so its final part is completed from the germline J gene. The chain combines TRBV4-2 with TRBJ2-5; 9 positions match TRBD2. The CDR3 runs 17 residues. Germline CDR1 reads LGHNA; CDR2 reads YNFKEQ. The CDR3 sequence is CASSQDSPAGGLETQYF. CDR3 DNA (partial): TGCGCCAGCAGCCAAGATAGTCCAGCGGGGGGTCTAGAGACC.

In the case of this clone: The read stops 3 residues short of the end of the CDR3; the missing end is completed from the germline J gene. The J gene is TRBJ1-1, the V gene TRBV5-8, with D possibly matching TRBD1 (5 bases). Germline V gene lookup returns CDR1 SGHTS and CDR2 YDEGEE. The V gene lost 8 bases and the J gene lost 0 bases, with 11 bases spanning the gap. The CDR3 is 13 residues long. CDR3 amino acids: CASTGLMNTEAFF. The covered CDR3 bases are TGTGCCAGTACGGGACTCATGAACACTGAA.

The CDR3 here is CALILTAGGEQYF. The sequenced CDR3 bases are TGTGCCCTAATACTGACTGCGGGGGGCGAG. The chain has TRBV30 and TRBJ2-7; 8 positions match TRBD2. The sequenced fragment ends 3 residues before the CDR3 boundary, so the rest is inferred from the germline J gene. Germline V gene lookup returns CDR1 GTSNPN and CDR2 SVGIG (reference sequence). J was trimmed by 6 bases and V by 8 bases; bases with no gene match: 12. CDR3 size: 13 residues.

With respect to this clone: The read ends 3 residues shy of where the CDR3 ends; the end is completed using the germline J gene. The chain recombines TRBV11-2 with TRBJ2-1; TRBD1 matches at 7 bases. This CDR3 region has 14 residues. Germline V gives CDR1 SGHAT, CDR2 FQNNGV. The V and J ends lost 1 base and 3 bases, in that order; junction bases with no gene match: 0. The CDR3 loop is CASSLGDSYNEQFF. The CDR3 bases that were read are TGTGCCAGCAGCTTAGGGGACAGCTACAATGAG.

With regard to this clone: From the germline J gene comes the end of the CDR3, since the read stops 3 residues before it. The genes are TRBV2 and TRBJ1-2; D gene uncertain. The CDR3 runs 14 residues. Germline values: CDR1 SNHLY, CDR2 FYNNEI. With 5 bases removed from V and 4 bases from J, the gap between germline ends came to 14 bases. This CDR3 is CASSPDGRVYGYTF. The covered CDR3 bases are TGTGCCAGCAGTCCCGACGGGCGGGTCTATGGC.

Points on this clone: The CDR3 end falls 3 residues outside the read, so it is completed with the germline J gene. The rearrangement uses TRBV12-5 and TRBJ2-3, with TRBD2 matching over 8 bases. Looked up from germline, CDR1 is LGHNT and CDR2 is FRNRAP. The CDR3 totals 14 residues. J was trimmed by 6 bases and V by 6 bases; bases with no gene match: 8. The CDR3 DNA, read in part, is TGTGCTAGTGGCCCCGGGGGGGCCTTGGATACG. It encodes CASGPGGALDT. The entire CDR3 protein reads CASGPGGALDTQYF.

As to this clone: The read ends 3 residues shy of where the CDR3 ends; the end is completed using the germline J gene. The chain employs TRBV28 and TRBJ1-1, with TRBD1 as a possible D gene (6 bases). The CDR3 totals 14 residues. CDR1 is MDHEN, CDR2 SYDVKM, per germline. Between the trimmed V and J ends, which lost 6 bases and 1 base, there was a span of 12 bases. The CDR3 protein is CASSSLGGNTEAFF. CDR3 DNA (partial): TGTGCCAGCAGCTCTTTAGGGGGGAACACTGAA.

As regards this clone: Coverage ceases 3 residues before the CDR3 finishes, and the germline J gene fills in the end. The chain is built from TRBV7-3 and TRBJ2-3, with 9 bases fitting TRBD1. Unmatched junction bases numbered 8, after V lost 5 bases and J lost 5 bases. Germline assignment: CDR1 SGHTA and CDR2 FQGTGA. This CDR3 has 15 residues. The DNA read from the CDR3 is TGTGCCAGCAGCACCCCGGGACAGGGAGGAGATACG. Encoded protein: CASSTPGQGGDT. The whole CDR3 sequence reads CASSTPGQGGDTQYF.

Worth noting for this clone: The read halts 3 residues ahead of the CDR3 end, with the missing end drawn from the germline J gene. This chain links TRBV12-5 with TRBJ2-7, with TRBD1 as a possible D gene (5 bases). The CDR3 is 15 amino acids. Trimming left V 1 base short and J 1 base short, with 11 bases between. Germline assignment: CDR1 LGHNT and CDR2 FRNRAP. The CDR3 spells CASGLGQPGSYEQYF. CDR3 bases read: TGTGCTAGTGGTTTGGGACAGCCAGGGTCCTACGAG.

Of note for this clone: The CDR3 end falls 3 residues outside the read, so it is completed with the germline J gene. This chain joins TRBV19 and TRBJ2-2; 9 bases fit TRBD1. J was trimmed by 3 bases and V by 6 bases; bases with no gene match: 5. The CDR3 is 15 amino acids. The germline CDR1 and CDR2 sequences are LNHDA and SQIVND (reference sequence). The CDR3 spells CASRSGQGYTGELFF. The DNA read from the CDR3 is TGTGCCAGTAGAAGTGGACAGGGGTACACCGGGGAG.

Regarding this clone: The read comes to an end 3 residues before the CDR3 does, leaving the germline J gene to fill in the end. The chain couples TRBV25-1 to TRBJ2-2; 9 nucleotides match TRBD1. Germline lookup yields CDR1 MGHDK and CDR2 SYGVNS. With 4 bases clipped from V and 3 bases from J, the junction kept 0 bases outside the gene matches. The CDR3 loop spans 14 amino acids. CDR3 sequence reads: CASSGQGDTGELFF. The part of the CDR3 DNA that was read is TGTGCCAGCAGTGGACAGGGGGACACCGGGGAG.

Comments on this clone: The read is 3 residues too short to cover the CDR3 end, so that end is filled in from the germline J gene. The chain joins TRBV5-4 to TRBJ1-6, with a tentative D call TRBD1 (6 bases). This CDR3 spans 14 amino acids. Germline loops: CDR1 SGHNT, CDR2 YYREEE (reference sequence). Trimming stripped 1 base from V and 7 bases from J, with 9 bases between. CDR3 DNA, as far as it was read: TGTGCCAGCAGCTTGACAGGGTCAAATTCACCC. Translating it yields CASSLTGSNSP. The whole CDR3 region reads CASSLTGSNSPLHF.

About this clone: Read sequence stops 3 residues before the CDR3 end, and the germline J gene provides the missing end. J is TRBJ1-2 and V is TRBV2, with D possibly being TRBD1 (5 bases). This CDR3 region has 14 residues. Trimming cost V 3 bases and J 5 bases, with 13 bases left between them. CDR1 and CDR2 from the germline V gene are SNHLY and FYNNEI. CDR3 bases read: TGTGCCAGCAGTGATCAGTGGCAGGGTTATGGC. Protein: CASSDQWQGYG. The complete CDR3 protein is CASSDQWQGYGYTF.

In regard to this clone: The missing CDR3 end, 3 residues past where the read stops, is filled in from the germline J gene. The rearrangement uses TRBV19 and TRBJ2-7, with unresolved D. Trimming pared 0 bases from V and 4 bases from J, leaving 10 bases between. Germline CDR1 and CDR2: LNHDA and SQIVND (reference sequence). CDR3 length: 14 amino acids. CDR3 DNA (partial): TGTGCCAGTAGTATAGATATGCAAGGTTACGAG. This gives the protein CASSIDMQGYE. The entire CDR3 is CASSIDMQGYEQYF.

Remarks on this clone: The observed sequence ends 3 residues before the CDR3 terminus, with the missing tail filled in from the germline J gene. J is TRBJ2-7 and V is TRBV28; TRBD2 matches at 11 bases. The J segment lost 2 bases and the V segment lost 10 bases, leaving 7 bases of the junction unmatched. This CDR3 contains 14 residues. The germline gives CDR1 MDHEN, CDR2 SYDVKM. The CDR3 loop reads CATLASGRTYEQYF. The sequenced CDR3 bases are TGTGCCACCCTTGCTAGCGGGAGGACCTACGAG.

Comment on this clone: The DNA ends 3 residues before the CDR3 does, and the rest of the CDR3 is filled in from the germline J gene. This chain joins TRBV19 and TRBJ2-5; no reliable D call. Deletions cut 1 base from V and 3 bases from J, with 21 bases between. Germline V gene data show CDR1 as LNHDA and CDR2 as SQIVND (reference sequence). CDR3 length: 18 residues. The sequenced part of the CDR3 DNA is TGTGCCAGTAGTATAGCCGCCCCACACGGTATTAGGGAAGAGACC. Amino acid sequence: CASSIAAPHGIREET. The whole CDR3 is CASSIAAPHGIREETQYF.

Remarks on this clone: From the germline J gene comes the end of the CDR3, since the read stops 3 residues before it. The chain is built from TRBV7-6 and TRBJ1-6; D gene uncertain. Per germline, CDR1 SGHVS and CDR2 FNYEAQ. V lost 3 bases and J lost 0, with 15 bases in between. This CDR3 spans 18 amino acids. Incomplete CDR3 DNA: TGTGCCAGCAGCTTCCACACAGAGTATCGCTCCTATAATTCACCC. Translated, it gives CASSFHTEYRSYNSP. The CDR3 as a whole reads CASSFHTEYRSYNSPLHF.

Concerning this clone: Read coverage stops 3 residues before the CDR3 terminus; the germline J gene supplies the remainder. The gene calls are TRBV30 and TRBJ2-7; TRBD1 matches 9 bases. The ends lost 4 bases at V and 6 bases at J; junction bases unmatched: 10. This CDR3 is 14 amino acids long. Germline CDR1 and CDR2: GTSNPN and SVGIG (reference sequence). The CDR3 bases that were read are TGTGCCTGGAAAGTCACGGGGACAGGGACCGAG. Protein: CAWKVTGTGTE. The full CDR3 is CAWKVTGTGTEQYF.

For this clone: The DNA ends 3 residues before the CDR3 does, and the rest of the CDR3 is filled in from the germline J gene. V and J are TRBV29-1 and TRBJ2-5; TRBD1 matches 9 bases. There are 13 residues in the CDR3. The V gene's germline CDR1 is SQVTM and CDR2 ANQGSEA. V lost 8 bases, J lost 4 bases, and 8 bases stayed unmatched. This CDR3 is CSLKQGAGETQYF. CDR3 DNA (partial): TGCAGCTTAAAACAGGGGGCGGGAGAGACC.

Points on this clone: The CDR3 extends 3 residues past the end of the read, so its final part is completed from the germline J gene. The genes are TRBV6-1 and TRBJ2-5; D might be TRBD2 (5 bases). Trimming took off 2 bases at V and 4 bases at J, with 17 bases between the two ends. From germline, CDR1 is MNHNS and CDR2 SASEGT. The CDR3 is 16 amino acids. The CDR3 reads CASSESRGVGGETQYF. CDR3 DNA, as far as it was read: TGTGCCAGCAGTGAAAGCCGGGGAGTAGGAGGAGAGACC.

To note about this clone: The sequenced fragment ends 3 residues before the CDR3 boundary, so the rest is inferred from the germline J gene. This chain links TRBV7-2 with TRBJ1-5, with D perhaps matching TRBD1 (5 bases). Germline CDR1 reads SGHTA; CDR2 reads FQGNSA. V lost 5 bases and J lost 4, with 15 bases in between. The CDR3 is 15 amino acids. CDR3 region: CASSQVGLGNQPQHF. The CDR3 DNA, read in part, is TGTGCCAGCAGCCAGGTGGGGCTGGGGAATCAGCCC.

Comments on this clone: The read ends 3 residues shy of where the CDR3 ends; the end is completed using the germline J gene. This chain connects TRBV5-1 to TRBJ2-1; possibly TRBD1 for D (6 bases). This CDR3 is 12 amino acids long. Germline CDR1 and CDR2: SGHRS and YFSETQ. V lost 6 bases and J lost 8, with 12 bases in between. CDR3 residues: CASKEGGHEQFF. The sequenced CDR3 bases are TGCGCCAGCAAAGAAGGGGGACATGAG.

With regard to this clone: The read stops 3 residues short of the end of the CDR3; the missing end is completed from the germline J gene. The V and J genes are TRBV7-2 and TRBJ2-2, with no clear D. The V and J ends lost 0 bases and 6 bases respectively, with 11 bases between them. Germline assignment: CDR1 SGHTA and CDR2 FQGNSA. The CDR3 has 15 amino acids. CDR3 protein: CASSLALSSPGELFF. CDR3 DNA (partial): TGTGCCAGCAGCTTAGCCCTTAGTAGTCCCGGGGAG.